This T cell receptor beta chain was found in a study of blood T cell repertoires in COVID-19. Study overall: The samples span acute and convalescent COVID-19 from the United States, Italy and Spain.

The CDR3 is 16 residues long. Germline-derived CDR1 and CDR2 are WSHSY and SAAADI. V lost 8 bases, J lost 2 bases, and 20 bases lay in between. Original data processing: Reference gene primer amplification gave estimated nucleated cell counts. Some clones are missing from TCRdb's copy, which holds only in-frame ones; the method was immunoSEQ multiplex PCR. That table is the source of V, J and clone size, and D and trimming were worked out from the DNA. The sample has around 230,000 clones, roughly 84% seen once. This chain connects TRBV10-2 to TRBJ2-3; a possible D gene is TRBD2 (6 bases). The sequence was collected from a man between 35 and 55 years old with acute or convalescent COVID-19. Sequencing used peripheral blood. The CDR3 spells CASALGSGSITDTQYF. The CDR3 nucleotides are TGCGCCAGCGCCCTAGGTAGCGGCAGCATCACAGATACGCAGTATTTT.